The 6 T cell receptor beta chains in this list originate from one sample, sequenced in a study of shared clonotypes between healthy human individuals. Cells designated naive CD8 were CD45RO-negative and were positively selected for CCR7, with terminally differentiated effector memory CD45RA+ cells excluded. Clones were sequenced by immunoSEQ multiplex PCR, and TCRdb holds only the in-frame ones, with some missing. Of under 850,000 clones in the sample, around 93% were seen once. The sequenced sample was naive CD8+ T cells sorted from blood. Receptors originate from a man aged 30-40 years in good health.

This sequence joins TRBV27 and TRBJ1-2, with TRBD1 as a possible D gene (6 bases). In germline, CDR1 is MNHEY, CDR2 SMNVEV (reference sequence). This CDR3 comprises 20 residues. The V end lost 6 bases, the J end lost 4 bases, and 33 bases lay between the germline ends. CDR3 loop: CASRSSGKRVFGGRPYGYTF. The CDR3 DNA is TGTGCCAGCAGATCATCAGGAAAAAGGGTCTTTGGGGGGCGCCCCTATGGCTACACCTTC.

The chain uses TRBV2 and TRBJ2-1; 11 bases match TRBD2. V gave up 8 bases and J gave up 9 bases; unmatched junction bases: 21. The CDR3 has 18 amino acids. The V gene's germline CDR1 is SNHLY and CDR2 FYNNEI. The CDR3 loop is CASPSARPTSGSGGEQFF. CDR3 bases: TGTGCCAGCCCGAGTGCCCGCCCTACTAGCGGGAGTGGCGGTGAGCAGTTCTTC.

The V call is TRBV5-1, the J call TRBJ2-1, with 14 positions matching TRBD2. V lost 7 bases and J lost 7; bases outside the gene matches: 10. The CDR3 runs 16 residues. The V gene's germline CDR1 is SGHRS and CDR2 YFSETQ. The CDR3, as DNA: TGCGCCAGCTGGCCCGCGGGACTAGCGGGAGTTAATGAGCAGTTCTTC. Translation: CASWPAGLAGVNEQFF.

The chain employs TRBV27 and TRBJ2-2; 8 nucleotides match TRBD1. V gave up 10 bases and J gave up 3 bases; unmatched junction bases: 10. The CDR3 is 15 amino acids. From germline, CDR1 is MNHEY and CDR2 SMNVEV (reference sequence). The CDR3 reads CANNRRGPDTGELFF. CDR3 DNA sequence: TGTGCCAACAACCGCAGGGGGCCGGACACCGGGGAGCTGTTTTTT.

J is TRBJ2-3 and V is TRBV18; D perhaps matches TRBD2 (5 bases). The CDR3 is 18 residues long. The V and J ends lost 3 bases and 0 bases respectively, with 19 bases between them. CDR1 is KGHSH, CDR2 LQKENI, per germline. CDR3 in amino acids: CASSPFSGLSYSTDTQYF. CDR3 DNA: TGTGCCAGCTCACCCTTCTCAGGACTTAGCTATAGCACAGATACGCAGTATTTT.

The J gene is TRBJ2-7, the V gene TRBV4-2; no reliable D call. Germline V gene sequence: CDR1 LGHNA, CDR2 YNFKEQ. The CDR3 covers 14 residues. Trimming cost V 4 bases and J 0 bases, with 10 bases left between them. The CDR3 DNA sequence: TGTGCCAGCAGCCTTAGTCTAAGCTCCTACGAGCAGTACTTC. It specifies CASSLSLSSYEQYF.